A single sample is the source of the 5 T cell receptor beta chains below, sequenced in a study of blood T cell repertoires in COVID-19. The table came from immunoSEQ multiplex PCR; TCRdb's copy has only in-frame clones and leaves some out. This sample has under 200,000 clones, with about four fifths found just once. The material sequenced was peripheral blood. The receptors stem from a man in his 70s who had recovered from COVID-19.

In this sample, this clone turned up once. Within the sample, other DNA sequences also encode this same CDR3. The chain joins TRBV2 to TRBJ2-3, with TRBD2 identical over 14 bases. The germline CDR1 and CDR2 sequences are SNHLY and FYNNEI. CDR3 size: 15 residues. The V and J ends lost 3 bases and 6 bases, in that order; junction bases with no gene match: 2. CDR3 bases: TGTGCCAGCAGTGAGGGACTAGCGGGAGCTGATACGCAGTATTTT. It translates to CASSEGLAGADTQYF.

The V gene is TRBV4-3, the J gene TRBJ2-7; a possible D gene is TRBD2 (5 bases). Germline CDR1 and CDR2: LGHNA and YSLEER. The CDR3 covers 14 residues. Trimming left V 0 bases short and J 0 bases short, with 6 bases between. The DNA for the CDR3 is TGCGCCAGCAGCCAAGAAGCGGACTCCTACGAGCAGTACTTC. Encoded protein: CASSQEADSYEQYF.

This clone was counted a single time. V is TRBV18 and J is TRBJ2-1; 7 nucleotides align to TRBD1. This CDR3 region has 14 residues. J lost 6 bases, V lost 2 bases, and 4 bases had no gene match. CDR1 is KGHSH, CDR2 LQKENI, per germline. The CDR3 spells CASSPMDRTNEQFF. The DNA for the CDR3 is TGTGCCAGCTCACCAATGGACAGGACCAATGAGCAGTTCTTC.

The V and J genes are TRBV19 and TRBJ2-1; 13 nucleotides align to TRBD2. The CDR3 totals 18 residues. Germline V gene data show CDR1 as LNHDA and CDR2 as SQIVND (reference sequence). With 4 bases clipped from V and 6 bases from J, the junction kept 12 bases outside the gene matches. CDR3 nucleotide sequence: TGTGCCAGTAGTAAAGACTCCTCTGGGACTAGCGGGATCAATGAGCAGTTCTTC. Translation: CASSKDSSGTSGINEQFF.

This clone has a handful of counts. The rearrangement uses TRBV6-2 or TRBV6-3 and TRBJ2-3; no clear D gene. Trimming stripped 5 bases from V and 5 bases from J, with 8 bases between. This CDR3 has 12 amino acids. The germline gives CDR1 MNHEY, CDR2 SVGEGT. The CDR3 loop reads CASSPTEDTQYF. The CDR3 DNA is TGTGCCAGCAGTCCCACAGAAGATACGCAGTATTTT.